This is a list of T cell receptor beta chains from one sample in a study of blood T cell repertoires in COVID-19. Clones were read by immunoSEQ multiplex PCR, and TCRdb kept only the in-frame ones, dropping some. The data hold 120,000 or so clones, with approximately 82% observed a single time. Material: peripheral blood. The receptor source for this set is a woman in her forties or fifties with acute or convalescent COVID-19. CDR3s include the opening cysteine and the closing phenylalanine or tryptophan. The order of the fields is J gene, clone size, D gene, V gene, CDR3 DNA, CDR3 protein. A D gene is named only where the DNA matches it firmly. Only some rows state a clone size, as once, few, many or a class for expanded clones.

j_call: TRBJ2-7
clone_size: few
d_call: TRBD1
v_call: TRBV20-1
cdr3_nt: TGCAGTGCTAGTACAGGACAGGGGGTGTACGAGCAGTACTTC
cdr3_aa: CSASTGQGVYEQYF

j_call: TRBJ2-5
clone_size: -
d_call: TRBD2
v_call: TRBV11-2
cdr3_nt: TGTGCCAGCAGCTTAGGGTGGAGCGGGGGGAAGGAGACCCAGTACTTC
cdr3_aa: CASSLGWSGGKETQYF

j_call: TRBJ1-2
clone_size: few
d_call: -
v_call: TRBV3-1/TRBV3-2
cdr3_nt: TGTGCCAGCAGCCTAGCGGACATCTATGGCTACACCTTC
cdr3_aa: CASSLADIYGYTF

j_call: TRBJ2-4
clone_size: -
d_call: TRBD2
v_call: TRBV4-1
cdr3_nt: TGCGCCAGCAGCCAAGATCTAGCGGGGTCTGGAAACATTCAGTACTTC
cdr3_aa: CASSQDLAGSGNIQYF

j_call: TRBJ1-2
clone_size: once
d_call: -
v_call: TRBV5-1
cdr3_nt: TGCGCCAGCAGCTTAGGGCAAGAGGGCATCGATGGCTACACCTTC
cdr3_aa: CASSLGQEGIDGYTF

j_call: TRBJ2-3
clone_size: -
d_call: TRBD2
v_call: TRBV5-1
cdr3_nt: TGCGCCAGCAGCTTAAGAGCGGGAGGGCTTACAGATACGCAGTATTTT
cdr3_aa: CASSLRAGGLTDTQYF

j_call: TRBJ1-1
clone_size: -
d_call: TRBD1
v_call: TRBV3-1/TRBV3-2
cdr3_nt: TGTGCCAGCAGTCTCATCGGACAGGGGGGCACTGAAGCTTTCTTT
cdr3_aa: CASSLIGQGGTEAFF

j_call: TRBJ1-5
clone_size: -
d_call: -
v_call: TRBV19
cdr3_nt: TGTGCCAGTAGTGGCGACAGAAGAAATCAGCCCCAGCATTTT
cdr3_aa: CASSGDRRNQPQHF

j_call: TRBJ1-2
clone_size: -
d_call: -
v_call: TRBV5-5
cdr3_nt: TGTGCCAGCAGCTTTTCCGTTGTCTATGGCTACACCTTC
cdr3_aa: CASSFSVVYGYTF

j_call: TRBJ2-1
clone_size: -
d_call: TRBD1
v_call: TRBV7-9
cdr3_nt: TGTGCCAGCAGCTTAGCTTTTAGGGGACAGGGAGGCCGTCATGAGCAGTTCTTC
cdr3_aa: CASSLAFRGQGGRHEQFF

j_call: TRBJ1-4
clone_size: few
d_call: -
v_call: TRBV14
cdr3_nt: TGTGCCAGCAGCCCGCTCGTACGGGTGGGTGAAAAACTGTTTTTT
cdr3_aa: CASSPLVRVGEKLFF

j_call: TRBJ2-2
clone_size: -
d_call: -
v_call: TRBV11-2
cdr3_nt: TGTGCCAGCAGCTCCACAAACACCGGGGAGCTGTTTTTT
cdr3_aa: CASSSTNTGELFF

j_call: TRBJ2-1
clone_size: once
d_call: TRBD2
v_call: TRBV7-9
cdr3_nt: TGTGCCAGCATGAGCGGGGGTTACAATGAGCAGTTCTTC
cdr3_aa: CASMSGGYNEQFF

j_call: TRBJ2-6
clone_size: -
d_call: -
v_call: TRBV6-4
cdr3_nt: TGTGCCAGCCGGCGGACACCGCTCGGGGCCAACGTCCTGACTTTC
cdr3_aa: CASRRTPLGANVLTF

j_call: TRBJ1-6
clone_size: -
d_call: -
v_call: TRBV7-8
cdr3_nt: TGTGCCAGCAGCTTAGTCGGGGGGGATTCACCCCTCCACTTT
cdr3_aa: CASSLVGGDSPLHF

j_call: TRBJ1-2
clone_size: -
d_call: TRBD1
v_call: TRBV5-6
cdr3_nt: TGTGCCAGCGAACAGGGGGGTGGCTACACCTTC
cdr3_aa: CASEQGGGYTF

j_call: TRBJ2-1
clone_size: once
d_call: TRBD2
v_call: TRBV7-3
cdr3_nt: TGTGCCAGCAGCTTAAGTGGGAGGGCGAGCAATGAGCAGTTCTTC
cdr3_aa: CASSLSGRASNEQFF

j_call: TRBJ2-5
clone_size: -
d_call: TRBD2
v_call: TRBV4-2
cdr3_nt: TGTGCCAGCAGCCTTGGAGCCGGGACTAGCGGTTTTCAAGAGACCCAGTACTTC
cdr3_aa: CASSLGAGTSGFQETQYF

j_call: TRBJ2-3
clone_size: -
d_call: TRBD2
v_call: TRBV6-4
cdr3_nt: TGTGCCAGCAGTGACAACCTAGCGGGGGGCACAGATACGCAGTATTTT
cdr3_aa: CASSDNLAGGTDTQYF

j_call: TRBJ1-1
clone_size: -
d_call: TRBD1
v_call: TRBV5-1
cdr3_nt: TGCGCCAGCAGCACAGACGCGACAGGGTTGAACACTGAAGCTTTCTTT
cdr3_aa: CASSTDATGLNTEAFF